This T cell receptor (beta chain) emerged from a study of blood T cell repertoires in COVID-19. In the authors' workflow: Reference gene primers were amplified, and this amplification served to estimate nucleated cell counts. TCRdb's copy holds only in-frame clones and misses some; the assay was immunoSEQ multiplex PCR. The D gene and trimming were derived from the DNA, and the V and J assignments and clone size from that table. Of under 250,000 clones in the sample, about 83% were seen once. The germline gives CDR1 GTSNPN, CDR2 SVGIG (reference sequence). The CDR3 loop spans 14 amino acids. V was cut by 5 bases and J by 8 bases, with 18 bases left in between.

The receptor was isolated from a woman in her 50s with active or convalescent COVID-19. V usage is TRBV30 and J usage is TRBJ1-4, with D tentatively TRBD1 (5 bases). Sequencing input: peripheral blood. The CDR3 DNA follows: TGTGCCTGGCGGGGAGGGGTACTATACGAAAAACTGTTTTTT. Translated: CAWRGGVLYEKLFF.